The 14 T cell receptor beta chains below come from one sample, sequenced in a study of OX40 agonist ivuxolimab in advanced cancers. Profiling relied on immunoSEQ multiplex PCR, and the TCRdb table lists in-frame clones only, not all of them. Among about 38,000 clones listed, around 82% were seen once. The sample here was CD4+ or CD8+ T cells sorted from blood, taken in a trial of the OX40 agonist ivuxolimab. Receptors originate from an adult with an advanced solid tumor such as melanoma, head and neck, liver or kidney cancer.

DNA of the CDR3: TGTGCCAGCTCACCACCGGGACTAGCGGGACAAGAGACCCAGTACTTC. It yields the protein CASSPPGLAGQETQYF. The chain has TRBV18 and TRBJ2-5; 13 nucleotides line up with TRBD2. CDR3 length: 16 amino acids. CDR1 is KGHSH, CDR2 LQKENI, per germline. With V trimmed by 0 bases and J by 2 bases, 0 bases remained unmatched.

This CDR3 reads CASSSDRVGSPLHF. The CDR3 DNA sequence: TGTGCCAGCAGCTCGGACAGGGTCGGATCACCCCTCCACTTT. The chain joins TRBV5-8 to TRBJ1-6; 8 bases fit TRBD1. V shed 3 bases and J 10 bases; nucleotides not matched to a gene: 6. This CDR3 comprises 14 residues. Germline lookup yields CDR1 SGHTS and CDR2 YDEGEE.

The genes are TRBV7-8 and TRBJ2-1; D not resolved. V lost 5 bases, J lost 5 bases, and 16 bases lay in between. Germline-derived CDR1 and CDR2 are SGHVS and FQNEAQ. The CDR3 runs 15 residues. The CDR3 nucleotides read TGTGCCAGCAGCCGGTCGCGGAGTGAGAACAATGAGCAGTTCTTC. Amino acid sequence: CASSRSRSENNEQFF.

This clone has a handful of counts. CDR3 residues: CAITRGTEAFF. Written as DNA, the CDR3 is TGTGCCATCACGAGAGGCACTGAAGCTTTCTTT. The chain joins TRBV10-3 to TRBJ1-1; D unresolved. There are 11 residues in the CDR3. CDR1 ENHRY and CDR2 SYGVKD come from the germline V gene. V was trimmed by 7 bases and J by 4 bases, leaving 7 bases between them.

The chain employs TRBV4-1 and TRBJ1-5, with TRBD1 matching over 10 bases. The V and J ends lost 1 base and 3 bases, in that order; junction bases with no gene match: 6. The CDR3 is 17 residues long. Germline CDR1 and CDR2: MGHRA and YSYEKL. The CDR3 loop is CASSQARTGGFNQPQHF. CDR3 DNA: TGCGCCAGCAGCCAAGCTCGGACAGGGGGTTTCAATCAGCCCCAGCATTTT.

This clone has only a few counts. The chain combines TRBV5-1 with TRBJ2-3, with TRBD1 matching over 10 bases. The V gene end was trimmed by 5 bases and the J gene end by 5 bases; junction bases not matched to a gene: 5. Germline CDR1 reads SGHRS; CDR2 reads YFSETQ. The CDR3 loop spans 14 amino acids. This chain's CDR3 is CASRNGQGEDTQYF. DNA for the CDR3: TGCGCCAGCAGGAATGGACAGGGGGAAGATACGCAGTATTTT.

The rearrangement uses TRBV7-2 and TRBJ1-6, with TRBD1 identical over 9 bases. The CDR3 is 15 residues long. Trimming took 6 bases from V and 7 from J; bases not matched to a gene: 7. CDR1 is SGHTA and CDR2 is FQGNSA in the germline V gene. The CDR3 sequence: CASRNRDRVNSPLHF. CDR3 nucleotides: TGTGCCAGCAGAAATCGGGACAGGGTAAATTCACCCCTCCACTTT.

V and J are TRBV9 and TRBJ1-1; a possible D gene is TRBD1 (6 bases). V gave up 4 bases and J gave up 3 bases, with 16 bases separating them. The CDR3 has 15 amino acids. The germline V gene encodes CDR1 SGDLS and CDR2 YYNGEE. The CDR3 nucleotides are TGTGCCAGCAGCTTGCTTACAGGGTTAGACACTGAAGCTTTCTTT. Residues: CASSLLTGLDTEAFF.

V gene TRBV10-3 combines with J gene TRBJ1-1; the D gene is possibly TRBD1 (5 bases). Trimming pared 2 bases from V and 3 bases from J, leaving 13 bases between. CDR1 ENHRY and CDR2 SYGVKD come from the germline V gene. The CDR3 runs 15 residues. The chain's CDR3 is CAISEGAGVDTEAFF. The CDR3 nucleotides read TGTGCCATCAGTGAGGGGGCCGGGGTGGACACTGAAGCTTTCTTT.

This clone is a singleton in its sample. This sequence joins TRBV7-2 and TRBJ1-3; D gene ambiguous. This CDR3 has 16 residues. The V gene lost 7 bases and the J gene lost 0 bases, with 16 bases spanning the gap. Germline loops: CDR1 SGHTA, CDR2 FQGNSA. Here the CDR3 reads CASTAEVGNSGNTIYF. As DNA, the CDR3 is TGTGCCAGCACCGCCGAGGTTGGGAACTCTGGAAACACCATATATTTT. Complete variable domain (other parts from reference TRBV7-2 and TRBJ1-3): GAGVSQSPSNKVTEKGKDVELRCDPISGHTALYWYRQSLGQGLEFLIYFQGNSAPDKSGLPSDRFSAERTGGSVSTLTIQRTQQEDSAVYLCASTAEVGNSGNTIYFGEGSWLTVV.

The V call is TRBV2, the J call TRBJ2-5; weak D call: TRBD2 (5 bases). This CDR3 is built from 11 residues. V was trimmed by 8 bases and J by 4 bases, leaving 8 bases between them. Germline CDR1 is SNHLY and CDR2 is FYNNEI. CDR3 protein: CASSRGETQYF. The CDR3 region has the DNA TGTGCCAGCTCCCGGGGAGAGACCCAGTACTTC.

This sequence joins TRBV10-1 and TRBJ2-3, with D possibly matching TRBD2 (5 bases). Deletions cut 4 bases from V and 1 base from J, with 9 bases between. Germline-derived CDR1 and CDR2 are WNHNN and SYGVQD (reference sequence). This CDR3 has 14 amino acids. The CDR3, as DNA: TGCGCCAGCAGTGGGAGGATTGGCACAGATACGCAGTATTTT. Translated: CASSGRIGTDTQYF.

The chain carries TRBV11-1 and TRBJ2-3, with 11 bases aligning to TRBD1. Germline values: CDR1 SGHAT, CDR2 FQDESV (reference sequence). The CDR3 has 17 amino acids. Trimming removed 4 bases from V and 6 bases from J; junction bases left unmatched: 12. The CDR3 nucleotides are TGTGCCAGCAGCTCTCAATATCGGACAGGGGGCTCGGATACGCAGTATTTT. Protein sequence: CASSSQYRTGGSDTQYF.

The rearrangement joins TRBV14 to TRBJ2-5, with a tentative D call TRBD2 (5 bases). Germline V gives CDR1 SGHDN, CDR2 FVKESK. V was cut by 4 bases and J by 4 bases, with 19 bases left in between. The CDR3 is 16 residues long. CDR3: CASSLKRWAGAETQYF. CDR3 DNA sequence: TGTGCCAGCAGCCTAAAGAGATGGGCGGGCGCAGAGACCCAGTACTTC.